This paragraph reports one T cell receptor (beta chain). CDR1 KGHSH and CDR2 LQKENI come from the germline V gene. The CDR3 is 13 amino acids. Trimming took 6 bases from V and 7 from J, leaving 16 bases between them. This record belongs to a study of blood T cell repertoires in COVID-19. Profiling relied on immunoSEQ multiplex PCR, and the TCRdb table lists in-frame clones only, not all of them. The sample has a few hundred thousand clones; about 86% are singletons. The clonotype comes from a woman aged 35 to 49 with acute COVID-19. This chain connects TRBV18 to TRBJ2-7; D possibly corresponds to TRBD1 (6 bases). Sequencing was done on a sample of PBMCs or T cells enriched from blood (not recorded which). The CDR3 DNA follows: TGTGCCAGCTCCGTTAATACAGGGAGAGAGCAGTACTTC. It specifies CASSVNTGREQYF. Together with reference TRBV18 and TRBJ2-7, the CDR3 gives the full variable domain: NAGVMQNPRHLVRRRGQEARLRCSPMKGHSHVYWYRQLPEEGLKFMVYLQKENIIDESGMPKERFSAEFPKEGPSILRIQQVVRGDSAAYFCASSVNTGREQYFGPGTRLTVT.